The entry below gives a single T cell receptor beta chain sequence along with its context. Its target is unknown. The CDR3 runs 14 residues. V trimming: 4 bases; J trimming: 5 bases; junction bases outside the gene matches: 6. The V gene's germline CDR1 is LNHDA and CDR2 SQIVND (reference sequence). The sample is drawn from a study of cytomegalovirus exposure and HLA in healthy donors. The study, taken as a whole, reports: Presence/absence analyses took donor sequencing depth as roughly uniform. TCR beta chains numbering under 200 were designated cytomegalovirus-associated. In a later analysis, V- and J-gene trimming of beta chains associated with a DCLRE1C missense variant, replicated independently.

The PCR made use of 60 Vbeta and 13 Jbeta primers. Profiling relied on immunoSEQ multiplex PCR, and the TCRdb table lists in-frame clones only, not all of them. The table includes 110,000 or so clones, about 86% detected once. The chain links TRBV19 to TRBJ1-1, with 8 bases lining up with TRBD1. The sequence came from a woman aged 40 to 50 in good health and CMV-seronegative. Sequences were obtained from PBMCs. This CDR3 is CASSTRQGWTEAFF. The CDR3 DNA reads TGTGCCAGTAGTACACGACAGGGGTGGACTGAAGCTTTCTTT. Variable domain in full (rest from reference TRBV19 and TRBJ1-1): DGGITQSPKYLFRKEGQNVTLSCEQNLNHDAMYWYRQDPGQGLRLIYYSQIVNDFQKGDIAEGYSVSREKKESFPLTVTSAQKNPTAFYLCASSTRQGWTEAFFGQGTRLTVV.